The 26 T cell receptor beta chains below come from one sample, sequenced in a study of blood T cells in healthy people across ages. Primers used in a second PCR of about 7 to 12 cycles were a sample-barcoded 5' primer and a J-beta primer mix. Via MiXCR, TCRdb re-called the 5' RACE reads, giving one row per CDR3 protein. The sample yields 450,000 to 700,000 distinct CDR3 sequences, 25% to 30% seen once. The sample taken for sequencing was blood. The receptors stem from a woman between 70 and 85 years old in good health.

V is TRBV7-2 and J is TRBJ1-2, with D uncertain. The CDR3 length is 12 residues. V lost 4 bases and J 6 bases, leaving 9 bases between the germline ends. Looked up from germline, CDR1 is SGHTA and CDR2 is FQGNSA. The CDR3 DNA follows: TGTGCCAGCAGCTCATTCAAGGATGGCTACACCTTC. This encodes CASSSFKDGYTF. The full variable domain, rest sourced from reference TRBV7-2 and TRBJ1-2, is GAGVSQSPSNKVTEKGKDVELRCDPISGHTALYWYRQSLGQGLEFLIYFQGNSAPDKSGLPSDRFSAERTGGSVSTLTIQRTQQEDSAVYLCASSSFKDGYTFGSGTRLTVV.

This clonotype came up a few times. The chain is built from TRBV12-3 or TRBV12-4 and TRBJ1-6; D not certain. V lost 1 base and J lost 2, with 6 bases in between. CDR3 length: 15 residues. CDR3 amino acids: CASSLGSPYNSPLHF. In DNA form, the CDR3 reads TGTGCCAGCAGTTTAGGCAGCCCCTATAATTCACCCCTCCACTTT.

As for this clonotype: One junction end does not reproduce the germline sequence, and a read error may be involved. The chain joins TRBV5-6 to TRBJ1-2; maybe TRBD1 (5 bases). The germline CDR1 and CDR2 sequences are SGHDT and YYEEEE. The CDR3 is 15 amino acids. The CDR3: CASSSRRELNYGYAF. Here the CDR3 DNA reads TGTGCCAGCAGTTCGCGCAGGGAGCTTAACTATGGCTACGCCTTC.

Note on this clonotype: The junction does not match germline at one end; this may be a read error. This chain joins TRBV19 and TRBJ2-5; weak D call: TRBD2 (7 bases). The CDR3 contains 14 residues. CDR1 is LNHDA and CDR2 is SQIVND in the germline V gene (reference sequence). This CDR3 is CASRWRGGEETQYF. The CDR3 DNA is TGCGCCAGTAGATGGCGCGGGGGCGAGGAGACCCAGTACTTC.

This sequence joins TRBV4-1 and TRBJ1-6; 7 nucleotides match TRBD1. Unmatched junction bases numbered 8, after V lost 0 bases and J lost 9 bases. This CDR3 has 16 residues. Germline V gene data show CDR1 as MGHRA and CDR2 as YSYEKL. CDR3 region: CASSQDWGQMSSPLHF. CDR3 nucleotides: TGCGCCAGCAGCCAAGATTGGGGACAGATGAGTTCACCCCTCCACTTT.

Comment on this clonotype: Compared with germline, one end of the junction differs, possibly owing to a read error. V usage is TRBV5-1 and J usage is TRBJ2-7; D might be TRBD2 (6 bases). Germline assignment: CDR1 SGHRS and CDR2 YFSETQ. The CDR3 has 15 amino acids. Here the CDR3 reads CASSLGGTLSYEQYF. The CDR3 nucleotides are TGTGCCAGCTCATTGGGCGGGACCCTTTCCTACGAGCAGTACTTC.

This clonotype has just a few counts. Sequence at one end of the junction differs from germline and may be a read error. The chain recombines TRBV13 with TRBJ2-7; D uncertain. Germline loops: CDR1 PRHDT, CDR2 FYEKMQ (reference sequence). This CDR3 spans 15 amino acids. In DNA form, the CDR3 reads TGTGCCAACAGCCATAGGGCAGGTTACTCCTACGAGCAGTACTTC. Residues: CANSHRAGYSYEQYF.

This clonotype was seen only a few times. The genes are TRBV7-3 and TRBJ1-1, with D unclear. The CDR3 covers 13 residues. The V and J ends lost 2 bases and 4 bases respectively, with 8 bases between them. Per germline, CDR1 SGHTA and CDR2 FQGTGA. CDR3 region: CASSLHPSTEAFF. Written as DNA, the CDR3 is TGTGCCAGCAGCTTACACCCCTCCACTGAAGCTTTCTTT.

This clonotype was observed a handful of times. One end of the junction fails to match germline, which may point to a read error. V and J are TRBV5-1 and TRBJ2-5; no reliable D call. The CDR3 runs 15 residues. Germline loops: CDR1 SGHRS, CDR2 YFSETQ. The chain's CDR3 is CVSSLMIANQETQYF. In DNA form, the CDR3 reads TGCGTCAGCAGCTTGATGATTGCTAACCAAGAGACCCAGTACTTC.

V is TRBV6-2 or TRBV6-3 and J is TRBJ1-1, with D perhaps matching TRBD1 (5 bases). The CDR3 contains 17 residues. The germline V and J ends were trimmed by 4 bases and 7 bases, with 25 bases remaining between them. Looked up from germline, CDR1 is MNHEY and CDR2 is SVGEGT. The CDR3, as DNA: TGTGCCAGCAGTTTTTTGGGGCAAGCCCGGATCCGCGGTGAAGCTTTCTTT. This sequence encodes CASSFLGQARIRGEAFF.

CDR3 sequence (DNA): TGTGCCAGCAGCCATGCACTAGCGTCTAACTCCTACGAGCAGTACTTC. Its protein is CASSHALASNSYEQYF. This rearrangement joins TRBV11-2 to TRBJ2-7; 7 nucleotides agree with TRBD2. Germline CDR1 and CDR2: SGHAT and FQNNGV. Trimming took 5 bases from V and 0 from J; bases not matched to a gene: 10. This CDR3 is built from 16 residues.

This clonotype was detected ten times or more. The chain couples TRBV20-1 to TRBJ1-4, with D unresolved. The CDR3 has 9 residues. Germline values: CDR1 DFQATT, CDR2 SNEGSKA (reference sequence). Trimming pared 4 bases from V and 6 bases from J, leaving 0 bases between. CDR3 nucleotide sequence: TGCAGTGCTAATGAAAAACTGTTTTTT. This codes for CSANEKLFF.

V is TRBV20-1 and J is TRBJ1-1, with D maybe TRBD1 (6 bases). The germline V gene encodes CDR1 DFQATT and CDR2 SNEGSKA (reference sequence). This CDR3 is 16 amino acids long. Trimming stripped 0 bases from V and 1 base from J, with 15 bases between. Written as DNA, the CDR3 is TGCAGTGCTAGAGATGGGGGGCGCCCCTCGAACACTGAAGCTTTCTTT. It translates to CSARDGGRPSNTEAFF.

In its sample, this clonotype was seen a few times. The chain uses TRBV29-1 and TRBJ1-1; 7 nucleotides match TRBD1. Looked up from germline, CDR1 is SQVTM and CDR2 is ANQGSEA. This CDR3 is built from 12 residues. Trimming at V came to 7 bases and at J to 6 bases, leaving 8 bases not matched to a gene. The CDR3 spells CSAGDSRSEAFF. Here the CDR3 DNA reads TGCAGCGCCGGGGACAGTAGGTCTGAAGCTTTCTTT.

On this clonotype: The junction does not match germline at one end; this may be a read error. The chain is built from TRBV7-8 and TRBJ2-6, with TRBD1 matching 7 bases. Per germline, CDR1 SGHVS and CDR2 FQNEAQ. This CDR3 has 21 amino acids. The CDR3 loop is CASSLGSFMRQGYPGANVPTF. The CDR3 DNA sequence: TGTGCCAGCAGCTTAGGTAGTTTTATGAGACAGGGATACCCTGGGGCCAACGTCCCGACTTTC.

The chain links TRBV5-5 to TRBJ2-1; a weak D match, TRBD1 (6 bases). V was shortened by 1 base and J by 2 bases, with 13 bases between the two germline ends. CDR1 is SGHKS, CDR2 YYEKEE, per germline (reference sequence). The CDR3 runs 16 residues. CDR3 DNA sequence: TGTGCCAGCAGCTTGAAGCCCGGGACAACCTACAATGAGCAGTTCTTC. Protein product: CASSLKPGTTYNEQFF.

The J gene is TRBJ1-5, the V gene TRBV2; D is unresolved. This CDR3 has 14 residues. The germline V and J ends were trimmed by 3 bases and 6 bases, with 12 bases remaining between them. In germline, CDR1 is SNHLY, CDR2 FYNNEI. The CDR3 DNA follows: TGTGCCAGCAGTGAGGAGGGAGCGGGTCAGCCCCAGCATTTT. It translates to CASSEEGAGQPQHF.

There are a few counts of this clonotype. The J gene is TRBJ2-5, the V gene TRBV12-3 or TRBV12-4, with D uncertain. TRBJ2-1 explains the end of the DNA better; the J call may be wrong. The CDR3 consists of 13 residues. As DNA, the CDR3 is TGTGCCAGCAGTTTACGGCAGCCCAATGAGCAGTTCTTC. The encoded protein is CASSLRQPNEQFF.

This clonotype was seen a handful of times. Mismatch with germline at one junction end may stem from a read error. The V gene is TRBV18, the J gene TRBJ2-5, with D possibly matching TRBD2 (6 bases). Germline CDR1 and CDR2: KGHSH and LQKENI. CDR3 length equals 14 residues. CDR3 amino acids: CASSPERSSHWRDF. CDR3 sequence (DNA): TGTGCCAGCTCACCAGAACGGAGTAGTCACTGGAGGGACTTC. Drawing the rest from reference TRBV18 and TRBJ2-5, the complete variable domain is NAGVMQNPRHLVRRRGQEARLRCSPMKGHSHVYWYRQLPEEGLKFMVYLQKENIIDESGMPKERFSAEFPKEGPSILRIQQVVRGDSAAYFCASSPERSSHWRDFGPGTRLLVL.

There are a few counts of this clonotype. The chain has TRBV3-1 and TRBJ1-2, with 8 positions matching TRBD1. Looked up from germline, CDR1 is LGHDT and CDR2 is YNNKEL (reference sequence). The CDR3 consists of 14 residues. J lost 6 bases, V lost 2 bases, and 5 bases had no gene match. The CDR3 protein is CASSQLQGADGYTF. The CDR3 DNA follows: TGTGCCAGCAGCCAACTCCAGGGGGCCGATGGCTACACCTTC.

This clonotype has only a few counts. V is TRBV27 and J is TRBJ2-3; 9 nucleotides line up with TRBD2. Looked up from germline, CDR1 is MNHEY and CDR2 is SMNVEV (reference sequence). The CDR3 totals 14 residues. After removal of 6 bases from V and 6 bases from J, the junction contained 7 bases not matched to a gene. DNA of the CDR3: TGTGCCAGCAGCGCGGGGGGGGCAGCGGATACGCAGTATTTT. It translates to CASSAGGAADTQYF.

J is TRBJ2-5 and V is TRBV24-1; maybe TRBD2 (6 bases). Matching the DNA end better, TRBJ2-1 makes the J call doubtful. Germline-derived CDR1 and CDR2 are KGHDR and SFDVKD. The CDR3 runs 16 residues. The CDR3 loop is CATSDPGTSLANEQFF. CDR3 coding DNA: TGTGCCACCAGTGATCCCGGGACTTCCCTCGCCAATGAGCAGTTCTTC.

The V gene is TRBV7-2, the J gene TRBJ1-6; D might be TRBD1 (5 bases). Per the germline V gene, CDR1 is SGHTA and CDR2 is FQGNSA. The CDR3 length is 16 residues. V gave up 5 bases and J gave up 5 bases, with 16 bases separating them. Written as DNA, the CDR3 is TGTGCCAGCAGCCAGCACAACCCAGGGAATAATTCACCCCTCCACTTT. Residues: CASSQHNPGNNSPLHF. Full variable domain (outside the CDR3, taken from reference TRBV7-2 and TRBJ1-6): GAGVSQSPSNKVTEKGKDVELRCDPISGHTALYWYRQSLGQGLEFLIYFQGNSAPDKSGLPSDRFSAERTGGSVSTLTIQRTQQEDSAVYLCASSQHNPGNNSPLHFGNGTRLTVT.

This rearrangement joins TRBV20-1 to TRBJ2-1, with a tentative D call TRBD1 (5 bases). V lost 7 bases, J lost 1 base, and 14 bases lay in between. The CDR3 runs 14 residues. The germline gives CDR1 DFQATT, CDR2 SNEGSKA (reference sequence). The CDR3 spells CSGISGWSYNEQFF. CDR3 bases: TGCAGTGGCATATCAGGGTGGTCCTACAATGAGCAGTTCTTC.

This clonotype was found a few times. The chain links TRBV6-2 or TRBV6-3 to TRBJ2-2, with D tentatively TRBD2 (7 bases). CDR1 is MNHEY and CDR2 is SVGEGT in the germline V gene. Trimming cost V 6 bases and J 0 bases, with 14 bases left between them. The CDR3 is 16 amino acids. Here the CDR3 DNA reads TGTGCCAGCAGCCCTGCGGGGGCCACGAACACCGGGGAGCTGTTTTTT. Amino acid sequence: CASSPAGATNTGELFF.

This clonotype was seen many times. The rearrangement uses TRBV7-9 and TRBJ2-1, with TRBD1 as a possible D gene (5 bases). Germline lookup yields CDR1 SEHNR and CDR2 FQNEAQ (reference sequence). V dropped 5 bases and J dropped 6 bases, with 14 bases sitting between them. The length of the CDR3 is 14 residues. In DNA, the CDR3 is TGTGCCAGCAGCCCGGACATCTCCAGCAATGAGCAGTTCTTC. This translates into CASSPDISSNEQFF.